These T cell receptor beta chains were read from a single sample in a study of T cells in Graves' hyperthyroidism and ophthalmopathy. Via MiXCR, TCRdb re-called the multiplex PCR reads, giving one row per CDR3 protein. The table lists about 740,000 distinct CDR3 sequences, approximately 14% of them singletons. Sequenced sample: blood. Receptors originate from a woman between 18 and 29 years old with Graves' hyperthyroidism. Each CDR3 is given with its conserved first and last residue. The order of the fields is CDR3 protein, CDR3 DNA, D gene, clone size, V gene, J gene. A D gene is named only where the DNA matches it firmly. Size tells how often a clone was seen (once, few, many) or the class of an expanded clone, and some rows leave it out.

cdr3_aa: CASSLRQDVSGEQYF; cdr3_nt: TGTGCCAGCAGCCTCCGACAGGACGTATCGGGAGAGCAGTACTTC; d_call: .; clone_size: many; v_call: TRBV3-1; j_call: TRBJ2-7
cdr3_aa: CASSLGSLGLVTEAFF; cdr3_nt: TGTGCCAGCAGCTTAGGGTCGCTGGGGTTAGTTACTGAAGCTTTCTTT; d_call: .; clone_size: .; v_call: TRBV7-2; j_call: TRBJ1-1
cdr3_aa: CAWSVPLGRGFNYGYTF; cdr3_nt: TGTGCCTGGAGTGTACCTCTGGGGAGGGGTTTCAACTATGGCTACACCTTC; d_call: .; clone_size: many; v_call: TRBV30; j_call: TRBJ1-2
cdr3_aa: CATSDTPTTGRYTQYF; cdr3_nt: TGTGCCACCAGTGACACCCCGACGACAGGAAGGTATACGCAGTATTTT; d_call: .; clone_size: .; v_call: TRBV24-1; j_call: TRBJ2-3
cdr3_aa: CASSLDFAYEQYF; cdr3_nt: TGTGCCAGCAGCTTAGATTTCGCCTACGAGCAGTACTTC; d_call: .; clone_size: many; v_call: TRBV11-2; j_call: TRBJ2-7
cdr3_aa: CASSLEYPSNTEAFF; cdr3_nt: TGCGCCAGCAGCTTGGAATACCCATCGAACACTGAAGCTTTCTTT; d_call: .; clone_size: .; v_call: TRBV5-1; j_call: TRBJ1-1
cdr3_aa: CASSLGANYEQYF; cdr3_nt: TGCGCCAGCAGCTTGGGGGCAAACTACGAGCAGTACTTC; d_call: .; clone_size: few; v_call: TRBV5-1; j_call: TRBJ2-7
cdr3_aa: CASSSRPTGEQFF; cdr3_nt: TGTGCCAGCAGCTCCCGGCCAACTGGTGAGCAGTTCTTC; d_call: .; clone_size: many; v_call: TRBV7-3; j_call: TRBJ2-1
cdr3_aa: CSAARGESSYEQYF; cdr3_nt: TGCAGTGCTGCGAGGGGGGAGAGCTCCTACGAGCAGTACTTC; d_call: .; clone_size: .; v_call: TRBV20-1; j_call: TRBJ2-7
cdr3_aa: CASSPAGLARPYEQYF; cdr3_nt: TGTGCCAGCAGTCCCGCGGGACTAGCGCGACCCTACGAGCAGTACTTC; d_call: TRBD2; clone_size: .; v_call: TRBV27; j_call: TRBJ2-7
cdr3_aa: CSARGGSRGGYTF; cdr3_nt: TGCAGTGCTAGAGGAGGCAGCAGGGGTGGCTACACCTTC; d_call: .; clone_size: many; v_call: TRBV20-1; j_call: TRBJ1-2
cdr3_aa: CSARALTLGNQPQHF; cdr3_nt: TGCAGTGCTAGAGCATTGACATTAGGAAATCAGCCCCAGCATTTT; d_call: .; clone_size: .; v_call: TRBV20-1; j_call: TRBJ1-5
cdr3_aa: CATSDPTAGQSQHF; cdr3_nt: TGTGCCACCAGTGACCCGACGGCAGGACAGTCCCAGCATTTT; d_call: .; clone_size: .; v_call: TRBV24-1; j_call: TRBJ1-5
cdr3_aa: CASSLYLAGSYNEQFF; cdr3_nt: TGTGCCAGCAGTTTATATCTAGCGGGATCCTACAATGAGCAGTTCTTC; d_call: TRBD2; clone_size: many; v_call: TRBV28; j_call: TRBJ2-1
cdr3_aa: CASSAGYIQYF; cdr3_nt: TGTGCCAGCAGCGCAGGATACATTCAGTACTTC; d_call: .; clone_size: .; v_call: TRBV7-2; j_call: TRBJ2-4
cdr3_aa: CSASMGDSEQFF; cdr3_nt: TGCAGTGCTAGCATGGGGGATAGTGAGCAGTTCTTC; d_call: .; clone_size: .; v_call: TRBV20-1; j_call: TRBJ2-1
cdr3_aa: CASSQVKRERTPRRQFF; cdr3_nt: TGTGCCAGCAGCCAAGTAAAAAGGGAACGGACCCCGAGGCGGCAGTTCTTC; d_call: .; clone_size: few; v_call: TRBV11-2; j_call: TRBJ2-1
cdr3_aa: CASTLSGAGYNEQFF; cdr3_nt: TGCGCCAGCACCCTGAGCGGGGCGGGCTACAATGAGCAGTTCTTC; d_call: TRBD2; clone_size: few; v_call: TRBV25-1; j_call: TRBJ2-1
cdr3_aa: CASSGPGSDRADEQFF; cdr3_nt: TGTGCCAGCAGTGGGCCCGGATCGGACCGGGCGGATGAGCAGTTCTTC; d_call: .; clone_size: .; v_call: TRBV2; j_call: TRBJ2-1
cdr3_aa: CATSRYAGEKLFF; cdr3_nt: TGTGCCACCAGCAGATACGCTGGGGAAAAACTGTTTTTT; d_call: .; clone_size: many; v_call: TRBV15; j_call: TRBJ1-4
cdr3_aa: CASSESPNQPQHF; cdr3_nt: TGTGCCAGCAGTGAGAGCCCCAATCAGCCCCAGCATTTT; d_call: .; clone_size: many; v_call: TRBV6-1; j_call: TRBJ1-5
cdr3_aa: CASSVVGGLAGVTQYF; cdr3_nt: TGTGCCAGCAGCGTAGTAGGGGGACTAGCGGGAGTTACGCAGTATTTT; d_call: TRBD2; clone_size: .; v_call: TRBV9; j_call: TRBJ2-3
cdr3_aa: CASSSGLGGYNEQFF; cdr3_nt: TGTGCCAGCAGCTCCGGACTAGGGGGGTACAATGAGCAGTTCTTC; d_call: .; clone_size: many; v_call: TRBV7-3; j_call: TRBJ2-1
cdr3_aa: CASSWGQTALVAEAFF; cdr3_nt: TGTGCCAGTAGTTGGGGACAGACGGCCCTGGTGGCTGAAGCTTTCTTT; d_call: TRBD1; clone_size: .; v_call: TRBV19; j_call: TRBJ1-1
cdr3_aa: CSAIRGAGAYEQYF; cdr3_nt: TGCAGTGCTATTAGGGGAGCTGGTGCCTACGAGCAGTACTTC; d_call: .; clone_size: .; v_call: TRBV20-1; j_call: TRBJ2-7
cdr3_aa: CASSLVISGGSYEQYF; cdr3_nt: TGTGCCAGCAGCTTAGTGATTAGCGGGGGTTCCTACGAGCAGTACTTC; d_call: TRBD2; clone_size: few; v_call: TRBV7-9; j_call: TRBJ2-7
cdr3_aa: CASSRLGQSNDYGYTF; cdr3_nt: TGTGCCAGCAGCCGCCTCGGACAGAGTAACGACTATGGCTACACCTTC; d_call: .; clone_size: .; v_call: TRBV6-2/TRBV6-3; j_call: TRBJ1-2
cdr3_aa: CASRGQGMKPQHF; cdr3_nt: TGTGCCAGTAGGGGACAGGGGATGAAGCCCCAGCATTTT; d_call: TRBD1; clone_size: .; v_call: TRBV19; j_call: TRBJ1-5
cdr3_aa: CASRLLLSSGSYEQYF; cdr3_nt: TGTGCCAGCAGACTACTCCTTTCTAGCGGGTCCTACGAGCAGTACTTC; d_call: TRBD2; clone_size: many; v_call: TRBV27; j_call: TRBJ2-7
cdr3_aa: CASSLQAYNEQFF; cdr3_nt: TGTGCCAGCAGTTTGCAAGCCTACAATGAGCAGTTCTTC; d_call: .; clone_size: few; v_call: TRBV28; j_call: TRBJ2-1
cdr3_aa: CASQGFNQPQHF; cdr3_nt: TGTGCCAGTCAGGGATTCAATCAGCCCCAGCATTTT; d_call: .; clone_size: .; v_call: TRBV25-1; j_call: TRBJ1-5
cdr3_aa: CASSYDRGDEQFF; cdr3_nt: TGCGCCAGCAGCTATGACCGGGGGGATGAGCAGTTCTTC; d_call: TRBD2; clone_size: few; v_call: TRBV5-1; j_call: TRBJ2-1
cdr3_aa: CSASTGTIMNTGELFF; cdr3_nt: TGCAGTGCTAGCACAGGGACAATCATGAACACCGGGGAGCTGTTTTTT; d_call: .; clone_size: few; v_call: TRBV20-1; j_call: TRBJ2-2
cdr3_aa: CASSGVDTQYF; cdr3_nt: TGTGCCAGCTCAGGGGTGGATACGCAGTATTTT; d_call: .; clone_size: many; v_call: TRBV2; j_call: TRBJ2-3
cdr3_aa: CASSSPSGRGWNEQYF; cdr3_nt: TGTGCCAGCAGTTCCCCTAGCGGGAGGGGTTGGAACGAGCAGTACTTC; d_call: TRBD2; clone_size: many; v_call: TRBV27; j_call: TRBJ2-7
cdr3_aa: CSVRALNTEAFF; cdr3_nt: TGCAGCGTACGGGCCTTGAACACTGAAGCTTTCTTT; d_call: .; clone_size: many; v_call: TRBV29-1; j_call: TRBJ1-1
cdr3_aa: CASSPAGAGVAGGGNEQFF; cdr3_nt: TGTGCCAGCAGCCCCGCCGGGGCAGGGGTTGCGGGAGGCGGAAATGAGCAGTTCTTC; d_call: TRBD2; clone_size: few; v_call: TRBV7-9; j_call: TRBJ2-1
cdr3_aa: CASSQYSSSQPQHF; cdr3_nt: TGCGCCAGCAGCCAATACTCTTCGTCTCAGCCCCAGCATTTT; d_call: .; clone_size: .; v_call: TRBV4-1; j_call: TRBJ1-5
cdr3_aa: CASSQVGGLSYEQYF; cdr3_nt: TGCGCCAGCAGCCAAGTCGGGGGGCTTTCGTACGAGCAGTACTTC; d_call: .; clone_size: few; v_call: TRBV4-1; j_call: TRBJ2-7
cdr3_aa: CASSQGRAWQFF; cdr3_nt: TGTGCCAGCAGCCAAGGTAGGGCGTGGCAGTTCTTC; d_call: .; clone_size: many; v_call: TRBV3-1; j_call: TRBJ2-1
cdr3_aa: CASKSPGQPQHF; cdr3_nt: TGTGCCAGCAAGTCTCCCGGTCAGCCCCAGCATTTT; d_call: .; clone_size: .; v_call: TRBV27; j_call: TRBJ1-5
cdr3_aa: CASSLVTNNEQFF; cdr3_nt: TGTGCCAGCAGCTTAGTGACAAACAATGAGCAGTTCTTC; d_call: .; clone_size: many; v_call: TRBV7-9; j_call: TRBJ2-1
cdr3_aa: CASSYGQFNEQFF; cdr3_nt: TGTGCCAGCAGTTATGGACAGTTCAATGAGCAGTTCTTC; d_call: .; clone_size: many; v_call: TRBV11-2; j_call: TRBJ2-1
cdr3_aa: CSVDYGTQFF; cdr3_nt: TGCAGCGTTGACTATGGGACGCAGTTCTTC; d_call: .; clone_size: .; v_call: TRBV29-1; j_call: TRBJ2-1
cdr3_aa: CSVAGGPTGELFF; cdr3_nt: TGCAGCGTTGCTGGTGGACCCACCGGGGAGCTGTTTTTT; d_call: .; clone_size: few; v_call: TRBV29-1; j_call: TRBJ2-2